One sample yielded the 11 T cell receptor beta chains listed below, sequenced in a study of cytomegalovirus exposure and HLA in healthy donors. 13 Jbeta primers and 60 Vbeta primers were used for the PCR. Measured with immunoSEQ multiplex PCR; TCRdb has only the in-frame clones, and not every one. The data hold about 190,000 clones, with roughly 80% observed a single time. The sample consisted of PBMCs. The source of these receptors is a woman in her 50s in good health and CMV-seronegative.

Note on this clone: An end of the junction differs from the germline gene, which may be a read error. The chain joins TRBV7-9 to TRBJ1-2, with TRBD1 matching over 8 bases. Germline V CDR1 and CDR2: SEHNR, FQNEAQ (reference sequence). The CDR3 length is 15 residues. The CDR3 is CSSSFGQGTNYGYTF. Here the CDR3 DNA reads TGTTCCAGCAGCTTTGGACAGGGAACTAACTATGGCTACACCTTC.

This rearrangement joins TRBV29-1 to TRBJ1-5; D remains unclear. Between the trimmed V and J ends, which lost 4 bases and 0 bases, there was a span of 7 bases. CDR1 SQVTM and CDR2 ANQGSEA come from the germline V gene. This CDR3 comprises 13 residues. The CDR3 nucleotides read TGCAGCGTTGCGGAGAATAGCAATCAGCCCCAGCATTTT. Protein sequence: CSVAENSNQPQHF.

In regard to this clone: The same CDR3 also results from other DNA sequences found in this sample. The chain employs TRBV11-2 and TRBJ2-7; D is unresolved. This CDR3 spans 14 amino acids. From germline, CDR1 is SGHAT and CDR2 FQNNGV. V was pared by 1 base and J by 3 bases, with 10 bases between. CDR3 region: CASSLAPTSYEQYF. CDR3 in DNA: TGTGCCAGCAGCTTAGCTCCCACCAGCTACGAGCAGTACTTC.

The chain couples TRBV11-1 to TRBJ2-7; TRBD1 is a possible D gene (6 bases). Germline assignment: CDR1 SGHAT and CDR2 FQDESV (reference sequence). The germline V and J ends were trimmed by 1 base and 2 bases, with 12 bases remaining between them. CDR3 length equals 15 residues. CDR3 residues: CASSLESAGAYEQYF. The CDR3 region has the DNA TGTGCCAGCAGCTTAGAATCCGCAGGGGCCTACGAGCAGTACTTC.

The chain recombines TRBV21-1 with TRBJ1-5; the table names TRBD1, a call not compared with the DNA. TRBV21-1 is termed a pseudogene. The CDR3 has 11 amino acids. CDR3 in amino acids: CASSKGRPQHF. In DNA, the CDR3 is TGTGCCAGCAGCAAGGGGCGGCCCCAGCATTTT.

This clone came up a few times. This chain links TRBV29-1 with TRBJ1-5; maybe TRBD1 (5 bases). The CDR3 is made up of 13 amino acids. Germline lookup yields CDR1 SQVTM and CDR2 ANQGSEA. Trimming removed 5 bases at V and 4 bases at J, with 12 bases between. The CDR3 nucleotides read TGCAGCGTTAAGCAGGGCACTAATCAGCCCCAGCATTTT. It yields the protein CSVKQGTNQPQHF.

The chain links TRBV25-1 to TRBJ2-1, with 11 bases fitting TRBD1. Unmatched junction bases numbered 8, after V lost 8 bases and J lost 8 bases. There are 14 residues in the CDR3. CDR1 is MGHDK and CDR2 is SYGVNS in the germline V gene. CDR3 sequence reads: CASGDRGAGYEQFF. The CDR3 coding sequence is TGTGCCAGCGGGGACAGGGGGGCTGGTTATGAGCAGTTCTTC.

In its sample, this clone was seen a few times. The chain's CDR3 is CASSPDRRAAFF. The CDR3 DNA reads as TGTGCCAGCAGCCCCGACAGACGGGCGGCTTTCTTT. The J gene is TRBJ1-1, the V gene TRBV6-6; perhaps TRBD1 as D (5 bases). V was clipped by 6 bases and J by 11 bases, with 16 bases between them. The CDR3 has 12 amino acids. Germline V gene lookup returns CDR1 MNHNY and CDR2 SVGAGI (reference sequence).

The chain is built from TRBV5-1 and TRBJ2-6, with D maybe TRBD2 (6 bases). From germline, CDR1 is SGHRS and CDR2 YFSETQ. The ends were cut back, 7 bases at V and 4 bases at J, with 15 bases in the middle. The CDR3 is 15 residues long. The DNA of the CDR3 is TGCGCCAGCCACCCAAGGGAGGTCGGGGCCAACGTCCTGACTTTC. Translation gives CASHPREVGANVLTF.

This clone was seen a few times. The chain is built from TRBV10-3 and TRBJ1-1, with 7 bases matching TRBD1. In germline, CDR1 is ENHRY, CDR2 SYGVKD. There are 14 residues in the CDR3. V dropped 4 bases and J dropped 0; count of bases not matched to a gene: 2. Here the CDR3 DNA reads TGTGCCATCAGTGGGACAGGACTGAACACTGAAGCTTTCTTT. Translated, it gives CAISGTGLNTEAFF.

The CDR3 region is CASSFPMQPRARGYEQYF. The CDR3 region has the DNA TGTGCCAGCAGTTTTCCGATGCAACCAAGGGCAAGGGGTTACGAGCAGTACTTC. The V and J genes are TRBV28 and TRBJ2-7; maybe TRBD1 (5 bases). V dropped 3 bases and J dropped 4 bases, with 25 bases sitting between them. Germline V gene sequence: CDR1 MDHEN, CDR2 SYDVKM. The CDR3 totals 18 residues.